The 23 T cell receptor beta chains presented below share a single source sample, sequenced in a study of T cell clonality in common variable immunodeficiency. TCRdb's copy holds only in-frame clones and misses some; the assay was immunoSEQ multiplex PCR. Observed are some 60,000 clones, no singletons, with the top ten taking 1.5% to 2%. The specimen sequenced was peripheral blood mononuclear cells. These receptors came from a person aged 18 to 75 in good health.

In its sample, this clone was seen many times. The DNA ends 3 residues before the CDR3 does, and the rest of the CDR3 is filled in from the germline J gene. The chain uses TRBV6-1 and TRBJ1-6; D might be TRBD1 (6 bases). This CDR3 is 15 amino acids long. V was shortened by 3 bases and J by 10 bases, with 16 bases between the two germline ends. Germline CDR1 MNHNS, CDR2 SASEGT. CDR3 DNA, as far as it was read: TGTGCCAGCAGTGATGACAGGATGGCTCTCTCACCC. This encodes CASSDDRMALSP. Given in full, the CDR3 is CASSDDRMALSPLHF.

This clone was observed at least ten times. The read halts 3 residues ahead of the CDR3 end, with the missing end drawn from the germline J gene. The chain couples TRBV19 to TRBJ2-1; D not resolved. CDR3 length equals 15 residues. Trimming cost V 7 bases and J 0 bases, with 13 bases left between them. Germline assignment: CDR1 LNHDA and CDR2 SQIVND (reference sequence). The CDR3 region is CASKGQQNSYNEQFF. The DNA read from the CDR3 is TGTGCCAGTAAAGGGCAACAGAACTCCTACAATGAG.

This clone came up many times. The CDR3 goes on 3 residues after the read ends, and that part is filled in from the germline J gene. The chain uses TRBV10-3 and TRBJ2-5; 9 nucleotides line up with TRBD2. Losses at the gene ends were 4 bases for V and 2 bases for J; bases not matched to a gene: 2. Germline assignment: CDR1 ENHRY and CDR2 SYGVKD. The CDR3 runs to 14 residues. CDR3 bases read: TGTGCCATCAGTGCGGGACTAGCACAAGAGACC. It yields the protein CAISAGLAQET. The full CDR3 protein is CAISAGLAQETQYF.

This clone was recorded at least ten times. The CDR3 is cut off 3 residues early in the read; its end comes from the germline J gene. The chain couples TRBV20-1 to TRBJ2-1; TRBD1 aligns across 7 bases. With 3 bases clipped from V and 5 bases from J, the junction kept 7 bases outside the gene matches. CDR1 is DFQATT and CDR2 is SNEGSKA in the germline V gene (reference sequence). This CDR3 spans 14 amino acids. CDR3 bases read: TGCAGTGCTAGGACAGGGAGCACCCACAATGAG. This gives the protein CSARTGSTHNE. The full CDR3 protein reads CSARTGSTHNEQFF.

The table lists this clone with many counts. The read ends 3 residues early relative to the CDR3; the germline J gene fills the gap. J is TRBJ2-5 and V is TRBV6-1; 7 bases fit TRBD1. V shed 1 base and J 4 bases; nucleotides not matched to a gene: 3. The CDR3 contains 14 residues. CDR1 is MNHNS, CDR2 SASEGT, per germline. The sequenced CDR3 bases are TGTGCCAGCAGTGAAGATAGGGGGCGAGAGACC. It yields the protein CASSEDRGRET. The complete CDR3 protein is CASSEDRGRETQYF.

In this sample, this clone turned up many times. A read error may account for a junction end that differs from germline. The DNA ends 3 residues before the CDR3 does, and the rest of the CDR3 is filled in from the germline J gene. The V and J genes are TRBV5-1 and TRBJ2-3; TRBD1 might be the D (5 bases). CDR3 length: 16 amino acids. CDR1 and CDR2 (germline): SGHRS, YFSETQ. The CDR3: CATSKGRDSGTDTQYF. The sequenced part of the CDR3 DNA is TGCGCCACCAGCAAGGGCAGGGATTCGGGCACAGATACG.

This clone was seen many times. The read falls 3 residues short of the CDR3 end, and the missing part is taken from the germline J gene. The chain uses TRBV11-2 and TRBJ2-1; 12 bases fit TRBD2. Germline loops: CDR1 SGHAT, CDR2 FQNNGV. V lost 4 bases, J lost 8 bases, and 6 bases stayed unmatched. The CDR3 consists of 15 residues. The part of the CDR3 DNA that was read is TGTGCCAGCAGCTATGGACTAGCGGGAAGATATGAG. It encodes CASSYGLAGRYE. The full CDR3 is CASSYGLAGRYEQFF.

This clone was seen at least ten times. The read ends 3 residues shy of where the CDR3 ends; the end is completed using the germline J gene. This rearrangement joins TRBV2 to TRBJ2-5; a possible D gene is TRBD1 (5 bases). Germline CDR1 SNHLY, CDR2 FYNNEI. The CDR3 has 14 residues. V dropped 6 bases and J dropped 3 bases, with 14 bases sitting between them. CDR3 DNA, as far as it was read: TGTGCCAGCAGCATGACAGCCTACAAAGAGACC. Its translation is CASSMTAYKET. In full, the CDR3 reads CASSMTAYKETQYF.

This clone occurred many times. The missing CDR3 end, 3 residues past where the read stops, is filled in from the germline J gene. The chain carries TRBV7-2 and TRBJ2-3, with D possibly matching TRBD2 (6 bases). This CDR3 comprises 15 residues. Trimming took 5 bases from V and 2 from J, leaving 14 bases between them. In germline, CDR1 is SGHTA, CDR2 FQGNSA. This chain's CDR3 is CASSIRLANTDTQYF. Partial CDR3 DNA: TGTGCCAGCAGCATTAGGCTAGCGAACACAGATACG.

This clone was detected many times. Read coverage stops 3 residues before the CDR3 terminus; the germline J gene supplies the remainder. The rearrangement uses TRBV12-3 or TRBV12-4 and TRBJ1-5; 7 bases fit TRBD1. The CDR3 sequence is 15 residues long. The trim removed 6 bases at V and 2 bases at J, leaving 7 bases unmatched. Partial CDR3 DNA: TGTGCCAGCAGCCTAGGACAGGCGGGCAATCAGCCC. This gives the protein CASSLGQAGNQP. The full CDR3 protein is CASSLGQAGNQPQHF.

The sample holds many counts of this clone. The read ends 3 residues early relative to the CDR3; the germline J gene fills the gap. V usage is TRBV19 and J usage is TRBJ2-7; maybe TRBD1 (6 bases). Germline V lookup: CDR1 LNHDA, CDR2 SQIVND (reference sequence). CDR3 length: 16 amino acids. V was shortened by 5 bases and J by 1 base, with 18 bases between the two germline ends. The CDR3 is CASSRRLGQGSYEQYF. Partial CDR3 DNA: TGTGCCAGTAGTCGTCGTCTGGGGCAGGGGTCCTACGAG.

This clone was counted at least ten times. The part of the CDR3 DNA that was read is TGTGCCAGCTCACCGAAACAGGGGGCGCCCCACGAG. It specifies CASSPKQGAPHE. In full, the CDR3 is CASSPKQGAPHEQYF. This chain uses TRBV18 with TRBJ2-7; 9 bases line up with TRBD1. The read ends 3 residues shy of where the CDR3 ends; the end is completed using the germline J gene. Germline assignment: CDR1 KGHSH and CDR2 LQKENI. Trimming took 3 bases from V and 5 from J; bases not matched to a gene: 8. The CDR3 sequence is 15 residues long.

This clone was found many times. Read data end 3 residues before the CDR3 end; the end is taken from the germline J gene. The V gene is TRBV5-1, the J gene TRBJ2-3; 10 bases are a match to TRBD2. V was clipped by 2 bases and J by 2 bases; unmatched bases: 8. Germline assignment: CDR1 SGHRS and CDR2 YFSETQ. The CDR3 spans 17 residues. This CDR3 reads CASSFTTSGSSTDTQYF. The CDR3 bases that were read are TGCGCCAGCAGCTTTACGACTAGCGGGTCGTCCACAGATACG.

This clone was recorded at least ten times. The read is 3 residues too short to cover the CDR3 end, so that end is filled in from the germline J gene. The chain links TRBV10-3 to TRBJ2-7; 7 nucleotides agree with TRBD1. Germline CDR1 is ENHRY and CDR2 is SYGVKD. J gave up 2 bases and V 10 bases, and 5 bases lay outside the gene matches. The length of the CDR3 is 12 residues. The CDR3 bases that were read are TGTGCCACCGGGGACAGAACCTACGAG. The encoded protein is CATGDRTYE. The complete CDR3 protein is CATGDRTYEQYF.

This clone was recorded at least ten times. The read terminates 3 residues before the CDR3 end, so the remaining end is supplied by the germline J gene. The chain links TRBV11-3 to TRBJ1-5, with D unresolved. CDR1 and CDR2 (germline): SGHNT, YENEEA. Trimming cost V 0 bases and J 9 bases, with 9 bases left between them. This CDR3 is built from 13 residues. The CDR3 bases that were read are TGTGCCAGCAGCTTAGATTCCTCCTCGCCC. It translates to CASSLDSSSP. The full CDR3 sequence reads CASSLDSSSPQHF. Looking up the rest from reference TRBV11-3 and TRBJ1-5 gives the full variable domain: EAGVVQSPRYKIIEKKQPVAFWCNPISGHNTLYWYLQNLGQGPELLIRYENEEAVDDSQLPKDRFSAERLKGVDSTLKIQPAELGDSAVYLCASSLDSSSPQHFGDGTRLSIL.

This clone was recorded many times. The observed sequence ends 3 residues before the CDR3 terminus, with the missing tail filled in from the germline J gene. This chain joins TRBV15 and TRBJ2-1; TRBD2 might be the D (5 bases). The germline V gene has CDR1 LNHNV and CDR2 YYDKDF (reference sequence). Trimming left V 1 base short and J 1 base short, with 11 bases between. The CDR3 is 16 residues long. The CDR3 sequence is CATSRAGLLSYNEQFF. The sequenced CDR3 bases are TGTGCCACCAGCAGAGCTGGACTCCTTTCCTACAATGAG.

This clone was recorded at least ten times. The read finishes 3 residues shy of the CDR3 end, and the germline J gene is used to complete it. The genes are TRBV12-5 and TRBJ2-7, with D unresolved. Trimming stripped 2 bases from V and 1 base from J, with 6 bases between. This CDR3 contains 13 residues. CDR1 is LGHNT, CDR2 FRNRAP, per germline. CDR3 DNA, as far as it was read: TGTGCTAGTGGTTTGCACCAGTCCTACGAG. Its protein product is CASGLHQSYE. The complete CDR3 sequence is CASGLHQSYEQYF.

This clone has more than one count but fewer than ten. Coverage ceases 3 residues before the CDR3 finishes, and the germline J gene fills in the end. The J gene is TRBJ2-7, the V gene TRBV2; 8 bases are shared with TRBD2. V was clipped by 6 bases and J by 5 bases; unmatched bases: 6. CDR1 and CDR2 from the germline V gene are SNHLY and FYNNEI. There are 13 residues in the CDR3. The DNA read from the CDR3 is TGTGCCAGCAGGGAGCGGGAGCTCAACGAG. The encoded protein is CASRERELNE. The entire CDR3 is CASRERELNEQYF.

Many counts were recorded for this clone. The read finishes 3 residues shy of the CDR3 end, and the germline J gene is used to complete it. V and J are TRBV15 and TRBJ2-3; D may be TRBD2 (6 bases). V was shortened by 0 bases and J by 6 bases, with 13 bases between the two germline ends. Germline values: CDR1 LNHNV, CDR2 YYDKDF (reference sequence). This CDR3 contains 15 residues. The DNA read from the CDR3 is TGTGCCACCAGCAGAGATCGGGGTGGGGGGGATACG. Protein product: CATSRDRGGGDT. The full CDR3 reads CATSRDRGGGDTQYF.

As to this clone: The sequence runs out 3 residues before the end of the CDR3; the remainder is reconstructed from the germline J gene. This rearrangement joins TRBV7-8 to TRBJ1-4, with 8 bases matching TRBD1. Germline V gene sequence: CDR1 SGHVS, CDR2 FQNEAQ. This CDR3 spans 15 amino acids. Trimming at V came to 5 bases and at J to 4 bases, leaving 6 bases not matched to a gene. The sequenced part of the CDR3 DNA is TGTGCCAGCAGCCGCTCGACAGGGGATAATGAAAAA. The encoded protein is CASSRSTGDNEK. The entire CDR3 reads CASSRSTGDNEKLFF.

This clone has at least ten counts. The read stops 3 residues short of the end of the CDR3; the missing end is completed from the germline J gene. The J gene is TRBJ2-1, the V gene TRBV20-1; the D gene is possibly TRBD1 (7 bases). CDR1 and CDR2 (germline): DFQATT, SNEGSKA (reference sequence). Trimming took off 3 bases at V and 5 bases at J, with 14 bases between the two ends. The CDR3 spans 14 residues. The CDR3 is CSASGQGGNNEQFF. The DNA read from the CDR3 is TGCAGTGCTAGTGGCCAGGGGGGAAACAATGAG.

The sample holds a few counts of this clone. The read stops 3 residues short of the end of the CDR3; the missing end is completed from the germline J gene. The chain recombines TRBV18 with TRBJ2-1, with 10 nucleotides matching TRBD2. Unmatched junction bases numbered 9, after V lost 1 base and J lost 0 bases. The CDR3 has 19 amino acids. CDR1 KGHSH and CDR2 LQKENI come from the germline V gene. CDR3 in amino acids: CASSPLRLAGKSSYNEQFF. The CDR3 bases that were read are TGTGCCAGCTCACCACTCCGACTAGCGGGCAAGAGCTCCTACAATGAG.

This clone was counted between two and nine times. The sequence runs out 3 residues before the end of the CDR3; the remainder is reconstructed from the germline J gene. V usage is TRBV29-1 and J usage is TRBJ1-3; 8 bases are shared with TRBD1. CDR3 length equals 15 residues. From germline, CDR1 is SQVTM and CDR2 ANQGSEA. The ends lost 6 bases at V and 0 bases at J; junction bases unmatched: 7. The sequenced CDR3 bases are TGCAGCGTGGCCCTACAGGGGGGCTCTGGAAACACC. Translated: CSVALQGGSGNT. The full CDR3 sequence reads CSVALQGGSGNTIYF.